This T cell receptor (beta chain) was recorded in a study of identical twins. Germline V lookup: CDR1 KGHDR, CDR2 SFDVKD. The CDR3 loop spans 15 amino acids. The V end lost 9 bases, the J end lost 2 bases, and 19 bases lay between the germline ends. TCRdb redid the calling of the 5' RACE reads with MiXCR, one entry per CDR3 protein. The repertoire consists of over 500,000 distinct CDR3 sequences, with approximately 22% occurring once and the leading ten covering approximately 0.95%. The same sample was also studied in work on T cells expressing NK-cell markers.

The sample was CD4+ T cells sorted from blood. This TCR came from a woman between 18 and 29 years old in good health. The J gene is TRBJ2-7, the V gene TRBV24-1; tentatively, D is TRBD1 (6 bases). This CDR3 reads CATSPPRDTAYEQYF. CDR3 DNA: TGTGCCACCTCTCCTCCCCGGGACACAGCCTACGAGCAGTACTTC.